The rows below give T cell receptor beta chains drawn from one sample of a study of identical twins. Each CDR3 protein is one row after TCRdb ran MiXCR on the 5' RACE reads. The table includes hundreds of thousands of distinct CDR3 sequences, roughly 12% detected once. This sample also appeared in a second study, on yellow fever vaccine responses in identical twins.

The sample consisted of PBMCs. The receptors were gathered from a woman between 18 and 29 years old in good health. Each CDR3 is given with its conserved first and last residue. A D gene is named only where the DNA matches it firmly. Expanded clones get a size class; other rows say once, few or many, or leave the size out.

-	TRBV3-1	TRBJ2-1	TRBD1	TGTGCCAGCACCCAAGATTTGGGACAGTACAATGAGCAGTTCTTC	CASTQDLGQYNEQFF
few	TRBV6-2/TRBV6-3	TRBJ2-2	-	TGTGCCAGCAGCCCAATAATAATTAGCGGGGAGCTGTTTTTT	CASSPIIISGELFF
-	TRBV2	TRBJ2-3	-	TGTGCCAGCATAACGAGAGCAGATACGCAGTATTTT	CASITRADTQYF
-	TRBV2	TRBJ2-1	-	TGTGCCAGCCGGGCCGAGCGGCTCTCCTCCTACAATGAGCAGTTCTTC	CASRAERLSSYNEQFF
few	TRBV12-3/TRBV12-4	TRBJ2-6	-	TGTGCCAGCAGTTTAGGCTGGGGTGGCTCTGGGGCCAACGTCCTGACTTTC	CASSLGWGGSGANVLTF
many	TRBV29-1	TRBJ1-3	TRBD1	TGCAGCGTCAGGGGGGACGCTGGAAACACCATATATTTT	CSVRGDAGNTIYF
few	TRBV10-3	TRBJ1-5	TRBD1	TGTGCCATCAGGGACAGGGAGGATAGTCAGCCCCAGCATTTT	CAIRDREDSQPQHF
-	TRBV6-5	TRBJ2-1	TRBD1	TGTGCCAGCAGTTACGGCCCGGGACAGGGGCTAAGCAACAATGAGCAGTTCTTC	CASSYGPGQGLSNNEQFF
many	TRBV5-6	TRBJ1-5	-	TGTGCCAGCAGCTTGCTTGGCAGGGAGGCAAATCAGCCCCAGCATTTT	CASSLLGREANQPQHF
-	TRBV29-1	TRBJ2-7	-	TGCAGCGTTGAAGATCCAGGGATCTACGAGCAGTACTTC	CSVEDPGIYEQYF
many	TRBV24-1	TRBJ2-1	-	TGTGCCACCAGTGATTTAGGGCAGAGCTCCTACAATGAGCAGTTCTTC	CATSDLGQSSYNEQFF
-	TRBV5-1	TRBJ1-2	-	TGCGCCAGCAGCTTGGGACCTCGGACAAAAACTAACTATGGCTACACCTTC	CASSLGPRTKTNYGYTF
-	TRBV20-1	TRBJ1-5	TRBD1	TGCAGTGCTAGAGTCTTGGGACAGGGGGATAGCAATCAGCCCCAGCATTTT	CSARVLGQGDSNQPQHF
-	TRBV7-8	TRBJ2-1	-	TGTGCCAGCAGCCACCGTTTCGTCAATGAGCAGTTCTTC	CASSHRFVNEQFF
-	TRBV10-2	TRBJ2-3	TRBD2	TGCGGCAGCAGTGAAACGGGAGGGGCAGATACGCAGTATTTT	CGSSETGGADTQYF
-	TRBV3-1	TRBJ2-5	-	TGTGCCAGCAGCCACGCCTTATGGACTTACTTC	CASSHALWTYF
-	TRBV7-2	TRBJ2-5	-	TGTGCCAGCAGCTTAGTGGCGGGGCAGCAAGGAACCCAGTACTTC	CASSLVAGQQGTQYF
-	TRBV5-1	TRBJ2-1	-	TGCGCCAGCAGCTTGGAGGGGATAAGGTTCTTC	CASSLEGIRFF
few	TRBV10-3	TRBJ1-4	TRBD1	TGTGCCACTGGGACAGGGGGTGAAAAACTGTTTTTT	CATGTGGEKLFF
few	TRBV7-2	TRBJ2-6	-	TGTGCCAGCAGCCCCCAATGGGGGGCTGGGGCCAACGTCCTGACTTTC	CASSPQWGAGANVLTF
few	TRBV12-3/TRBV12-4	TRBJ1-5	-	TGTGCCAGCAGCCGCCGGGGGGCACCGGGAGGGCCCCAGCATTTT	CASSRRGAPGGPQHF
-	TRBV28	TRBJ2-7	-	TGTGACAGCAGTCGGGACGGTTACGAGCAGTACTTC	CDSSRDGYEQYF
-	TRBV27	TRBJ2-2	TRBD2	TGTGCCAGCAGTTTAGGTAGCGGGGTGAACACCGGGGAGCTGTTTTTT	CASSLGSGVNTGELFF
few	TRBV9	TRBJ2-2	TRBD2	TGTGCCAGCAGCTCCCGCGGGAGTATTACCGGGGAGCTGTTTTTT	CASSSRGSITGELFF
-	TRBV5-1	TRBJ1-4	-	TGCGCCAGCAGGGACAGCCATAATGAAAAACTGTTTTTT	CASRDSHNEKLFF
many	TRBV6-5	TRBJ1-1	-	TGTGCCAGCAGGACAGGGAACACTGAAGCTTTCTTT	CASRTGNTEAFF
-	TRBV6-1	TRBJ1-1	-	TGTGCCAGCTCGCGAAAGGCCGGGGCGAACACTGAAGCTTTCTTT	CASSRKAGANTEAFF
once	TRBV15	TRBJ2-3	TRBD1	TGTGCCACCATGGCTCTGGGACAGGGGTTTGATACGCAGTATTTT	CATMALGQGFDTQYF
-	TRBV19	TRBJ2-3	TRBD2	TGTGCCAGTAGTATTTCTAGCGGGATCACAGATACGCAGTATTTT	CASSISSGITDTQYF
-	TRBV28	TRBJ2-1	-	TGTGCCAGCACCACAGCTCCTCGCAATGAGCAGTTCTTC	CASTTAPRNEQFF
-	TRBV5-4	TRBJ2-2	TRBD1	TGTGCCAGCAGCCCGGACCAGGGGGCTACGACCGGGGAGCTGTTTTTT	CASSPDQGATTGELFF
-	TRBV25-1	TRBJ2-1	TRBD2	TGTGCCAGCAGTGGGACGGGGGGAGCGAGGAATGAGCAGTTCTTC	CASSGTGGARNEQFF
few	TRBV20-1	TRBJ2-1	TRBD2	TGCAGTGCTAGTCCTCTGAAGCTAGCGGGAGGCAATGAGCAGTTCTTC	CSASPLKLAGGNEQFF
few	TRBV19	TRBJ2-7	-	TGTGCCCCCCCTCCGGTGTCAGGGGTCGAGCAGTACTTC	CAPPPVSGVEQYF